Listed below are T cell receptor beta chains from one sample, sequenced in a study of CD8+ T cells in alopecia areata. The data were produced by immunoSEQ multiplex PCR, yet TCRdb's version contains in-frame clones alone and is incomplete. The data show some 200,000 clones, approximately 60% seen once. Sequenced sample: CD8+ T cells sorted from blood. The receptors were gathered from a human donor in good health. Each CDR3 is given with its conserved first and last residue. Fields, in order: J gene, V gene, clone size, D gene, CDR3 length, CDR3 protein, CDR3 DNA. A D gene is named only where the DNA matches it firmly. Clone size is stated in some rows and not others, as once, few, many or a class when expanded.

TRBJ2-2 | TRBV4-1 | few | TRBD1 | 14 | CASSGTGTTGELFF | TGCGCCAGCAGCGGGACAGGGACCACCGGGGAGCTGTTTTTT
TRBJ2-7 | TRBV11-2 | few | - | 14 | CASSFVLAFNEQYF | TGTGCCAGCAGCTTCGTTCTAGCTTTCAACGAGCAGTACTTC
TRBJ1-1 | TRBV5-1 | few | TRBD1 | 18 | CASSRSTGTGGLNTEAFF | TGCGCCAGCAGTCGCTCCACCGGGACAGGGGGCCTGAACACTGAAGCTTTCTTT
TRBJ2-7 | TRBV27 | - | - | 13 | CASSARRGDEQYF | TGTGCCAGCAGCGCGAGGCGGGGTGACGAGCAGTACTTC
TRBJ2-5 | TRBV28 | - | - | 14 | CASSPPGDQETQYF | TGTGCCAGCAGTCCCCCCGGGGACCAAGAGACCCAGTACTTC
TRBJ2-1 | TRBV27 | - | - | 14 | CASSTAGPINEQFF | TGTGCCAGCAGTACCGCGGGACCGATCAATGAGCAGTTCTTC
TRBJ2-7 | TRBV4-1 | - | TRBD2 | 14 | CASSQPSGGYEQYF | TGCGCCAGCAGCCAACCTAGCGGGGGATACGAGCAGTACTTC
TRBJ1-1 | TRBV9 | - | - | 14 | CASSLDLGNTEAFF | TGTGCCAGCAGCTTAGACTTAGGTAACACTGAAGCTTTCTTT
TRBJ1-1 | TRBV5-1 | few | TRBD1 | 14 | CASSGLTGRPEAFF | TGCGCCAGCAGCGGACTGACAGGGCGGCCTGAAGCTTTCTTT
TRBJ1-1 | TRBV7-9 | - | TRBD1 | 17 | CASSTWQGASSNTEAFF | TGTGCCAGCAGCACCTGGCAGGGGGCATCTTCGAACACTGAAGCTTTCTTT
TRBJ1-1 | TRBV30 | few | - | 11 | CAWKGYTEAFF | TGTGCCTGGAAGGGATATACTGAAGCTTTCTTT
TRBJ2-1 | TRBV5-6 | - | - | 11 | CASSLDREQFF | TGTGCCAGCAGCTTGGATCGGGAGCAGTTCTTC
TRBJ2-5 | TRBV29-1 | - | - | 14 | CSVEARAAQETQYF | TGCAGCGTTGAAGCTAGGGCAGCCCAAGAGACCCAGTACTTC
TRBJ2-5 | TRBV10-3 | few | TRBD1 | 14 | CAISDDQGEETQYF | TGTGCCATCAGTGACGACCAGGGGGAGGAGACCCAGTACTTC
TRBJ2-5 | TRBV5-1 | few | TRBD1 | 15 | CASSEGTGWEETQYF | TGCGCCAGCAGCGAAGGGACAGGATGGGAAGAGACCCAGTACTTC
TRBJ2-7 | TRBV2 | - | - | 15 | CASRVGAGSSYEQYF | TGTGCCAGCAGAGTCGGGGCAGGTAGCTCCTACGAGCAGTACTTC
TRBJ2-7 | TRBV29-1 | few | - | 16 | CSVDSYEPGKTYEQYF | TGCAGCGTTGATTCCTACGAGCCTGGGAAGACCTACGAGCAGTACTTC
TRBJ1-1 | TRBV5-4 | - | - | 16 | CASSLAVGVMNTEAFF | TGTGCCAGCAGCTTGGCCGTAGGAGTTATGAACACTGAAGCTTTCTTT
TRBJ2-5 | TRBV7-9 | few | TRBD1 | 14 | CASSLPGTGSSRYF | TGTGCCAGCAGCTTACCAGGGACAGGCAGTTCACGGTACTTC
TRBJ2-1 | TRBV9 | few | TRBD1 | 16 | CASSPQTGSSYNEQFF | TGTGCCAGCAGCCCACAGACAGGGAGCTCCTACAATGAGCAGTTCTTC
TRBJ2-1 | TRBV30 | - | TRBD1 | 14 | CAWKETGTVNEQFF | TGTGCCTGGAAAGAGACAGGGACAGTCAATGAGCAGTTCTTC
TRBJ1-5 | TRBV14 | few | - | 12 | CASSQGSQPQHF | TGTGCCAGCAGCCAAGGATCTCAGCCCCAGCATTTT
TRBJ2-7 | TRBV5-1 | - | TRBD2 | 15 | CASSLGLGQTYEQYF | TGCGCCAGCAGCCTCGGACTAGGGCAAACCTACGAGCAGTACTTC
TRBJ1-1 | TRBV9 | - | - | 14 | CASSVEGTNTEAFF | TGTGCCAGCAGCGTGGAGGGCACGAACACTGAAGCTTTCTTT
TRBJ2-1 | TRBV4-1 | - | TRBD1 | 15 | CASSQGFTGGDEQFF | TGCGCCAGCAGCCAAGGGTTCACAGGGGGCGACGAGCAGTTCTTC
TRBJ2-1 | TRBV29-1 | few | - | 11 | CSVEQDNEQFF | TGCAGCGTTGAACAGGACAATGAGCAGTTCTTC
TRBJ1-5 | TRBV27 | - | - | 11 | CASSSGGPQHF | TGTGCCAGCTCGTCGGGAGGGCCCCAGCATTTT
TRBJ2-1 | TRBV27 | once | - | 13 | CASSFENRNEQFF | TGTGCCAGCAGTTTTGAGAATAGGAATGAGCAGTTCTTC
TRBJ1-1 | TRBV19 | - | - | 13 | CASSTREGTEAFF | TGTGCCAGTAGTACCCGGGAGGGCACTGAAGCTTTCTTT
TRBJ2-5 | TRBV15 | - | - | 13 | CATSRRTQETQYF | TGTGCCACCAGCAGACGGACCCAAGAGACCCAGTACTTC
TRBJ1-6 | TRBV13 | - | - | 17 | CASSLPRDSSADSPLHF | TGTGCCAGCAGCTTACCTCGGGACTCTAGCGCGGATTCACCCCTCCACTTT
TRBJ1-6 | TRBV4-2 | - | TRBD1 | 16 | CASSQDNRGAHSPLHF | TGTGCCAGCAGCCAAGATAACAGGGGGGCCCATTCACCCCTCCACTTT
TRBJ1-1 | TRBV29-1 | - | - | 11 | CSVEGRPQAFF | TGCAGCGTTGAAGGGAGACCTCAAGCTTTCTTT
TRBJ2-6 | TRBV29-1 | - | - | 13 | CSVRQAGANVLTF | TGCAGCGTACGACAGGCTGGGGCCAACGTCCTGACTTTC
TRBJ2-7 | TRBV25-1 | few | - | 12 | CASSDRVYEQYF | TGTGCCAGCAGTGACAGGGTTTACGAGCAGTACTTC
TRBJ2-3 | TRBV29-1 | - | - | 15 | CSVEGGEYRTDTQYF | TGCAGCGTTGAAGGTGGGGAGTATCGAACAGATACGCAGTATTTT
TRBJ1-5 | TRBV4-2 | - | - | 15 | CASSQEQGLGQPQHF | TGTGCCAGCAGCCAAGAGCAGGGGCTCGGTCAGCCCCAGCATTTT
TRBJ1-2 | TRBV19 | - | TRBD1 | 14 | CASSSRGRNYGYTF | TGTGCCAGTAGTAGTAGGGGGCGTAACTATGGCTACACCTTC
TRBJ2-3 | TRBV7-9 | once | - | 13 | CASSSSLTDTQYF | TGTGCCAGCAGCTCCTCTCTCACAGATACGCAGTATTTT
TRBJ2-1 | TRBV7-9 | - | TRBD2 | 16 | CASSSGPGLAVNEQFF | TGTGCCAGCAGTTCCGGACCGGGACTAGCGGTCAATGAGCAGTTCTTC
TRBJ2-5 | TRBV30 | - | TRBD1 | 14 | CAWSGDSSQETQYF | TGTGCCTGGAGTGGGGACAGTTCACAAGAGACCCAGTACTTC
TRBJ2-6 | TRBV2 | - | TRBD1 | 21 | CASRPIRSDRPRQTGANVLTF | TGTGCCAGCAGACCCATCCGGTCGGACAGGCCACGACAAACTGGGGCCAACGTCCTGACTTTC
TRBJ2-1 | TRBV7-6 | - | TRBD2 | 14 | CASSYSGGADEQFF | TGTGCCAGCAGCTATAGCGGGGGGGCTGATGAGCAGTTCTTC
TRBJ1-1 | TRBV13 | - | - | 16 | CASSLGRRGVNTEAFF | TGTGCCAGCAGCTTAGGTCGTAGGGGGGTGAACACTGAAGCTTTCTTT
TRBJ2-7 | TRBV30 | - | TRBD1 | 13 | CAWSVDRDYEQYF | TGTGCCTGGAGTGTGGACAGGGACTACGAGCAGTACTTC
TRBJ2-7 | TRBV5-1 | - | TRBD1 | 14 | CASSSGTGSYEQYF | TGCGCCAGCAGCTCAGGGACAGGGAGCTACGAGCAGTACTTC
TRBJ2-7 | TRBV7-9 | - | TRBD1 | 15 | CASSPGQGASYEQYF | TGTGCCAGCAGCCCGGGACAGGGGGCGTCCTACGAGCAGTACTTC
TRBJ2-7 | TRBV29-1 | few | TRBD1 | 13 | CSVEGQGRYEQYF | TGCAGCGTAGAAGGACAGGGGCGCTACGAGCAGTACTTC
TRBJ2-5 | TRBV7-9 | - | - | 14 | CASSLPGGRETQYF | TGTGCCAGCAGCCTACCTGGGGGTCGGGAGACCCAGTACTTC
TRBJ1-6 | TRBV27 | - | TRBD1 | 15 | CASSPRQGLRSPLHF | TGTGCCAGCAGTCCTCGACAGGGGTTAAGGTCACCCCTCCACTTT
TRBJ2-3 | TRBV28 | - | - | 11 | CASRGGDTQYF | TGTGCCAGCAGAGGGGGGGATACGCAGTATTTT